The rows below give T cell receptor beta chains drawn from one sample of a study of CD8 T cells in Susac syndrome. Using its own MiXCR run on the immunoSEQ multiplex PCR reads, TCRdb lists one record per CDR3 protein. Of almost 450,000 distinct CDR3 sequences in the sample, more than 70% were seen once. Sequencing was done on a sample of CD8+ T cells from PBMCs. The receptors were sampled from a human donor with multiple sclerosis. Both conserved end residues are part of each CDR3. Fields, in order: V gene, CDR3 protein.

V gene: TRBV27; CDR3 protein: CASSHWAGATDTQYF
V gene: TRBV6-1; CDR3 protein: CASSEPQGTFYTF
V gene: TRBV14; CDR3 protein: CASSQAGGEKLFF
V gene: TRBV6-5; CDR3 protein: CASSYSGSPGNTIYF
V gene: TRBV7-9; CDR3 protein: CASSTTGGGDEQYF
V gene: TRBV6-2/TRBV6-3; CDR3 protein: CASRPREGAIGYTF
V gene: TRBV4-1; CDR3 protein: CASSSVVRTPYGYTF
V gene: TRBV27; CDR3 protein: CASSLSPTGVTEAFF
V gene: TRBV27; CDR3 protein: CASSFNALSSYEQYF
V gene: TRBV2; CDR3 protein: CASSEASRNTNYEQYF
V gene: TRBV29-1; CDR3 protein: CSVGLDRYNEQFF
V gene: TRBV28; CDR3 protein: CASSLFRTPLYEQYF
V gene: TRBV27; CDR3 protein: CASSPRTGVGRKLFF
V gene: TRBV27; CDR3 protein: CASSFSGQGPQRYGYTF
V gene: TRBV4-2; CDR3 protein: CASSLPSDTPNTGELFF
V gene: TRBV6-5; CDR3 protein: CASSTSGNEQFF
V gene: TRBV28; CDR3 protein: CASSPTDANEKLFF
V gene: TRBV27; CDR3 protein: CASSLRGSGGSYNEQFF